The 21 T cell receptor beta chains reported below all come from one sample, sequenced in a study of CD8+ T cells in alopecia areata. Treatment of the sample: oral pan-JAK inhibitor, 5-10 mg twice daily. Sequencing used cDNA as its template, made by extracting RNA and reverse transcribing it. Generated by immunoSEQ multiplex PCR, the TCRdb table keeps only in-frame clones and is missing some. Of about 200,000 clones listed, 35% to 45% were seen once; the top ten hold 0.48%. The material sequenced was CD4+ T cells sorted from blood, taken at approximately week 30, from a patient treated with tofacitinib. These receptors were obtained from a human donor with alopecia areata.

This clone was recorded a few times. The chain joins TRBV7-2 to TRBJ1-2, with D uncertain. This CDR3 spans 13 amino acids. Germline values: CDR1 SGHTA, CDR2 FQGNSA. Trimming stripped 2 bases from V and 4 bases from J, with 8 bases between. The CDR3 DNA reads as TGTGCCAGCAGCTTACCGGGCCTCTATGGCTACACCTTC. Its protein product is CASSLPGLYGYTF. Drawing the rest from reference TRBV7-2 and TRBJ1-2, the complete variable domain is GAGVSQSPSNKVTEKGKDVELRCDPISGHTALYWYRQSLGQGLEFLIYFQGNSAPDKSGLPSDRFSAERTGGSVSTLTIQRTQQEDSAVYLCASSLPGLYGYTFGSGTRLTVV.

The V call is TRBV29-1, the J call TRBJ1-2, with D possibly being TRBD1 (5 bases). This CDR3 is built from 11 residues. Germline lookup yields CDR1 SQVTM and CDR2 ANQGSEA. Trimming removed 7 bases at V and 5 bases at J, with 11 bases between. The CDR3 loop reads CSAQGVYGYTF. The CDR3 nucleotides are TGCAGCGCCCAGGGAGTTTATGGCTACACCTTC.

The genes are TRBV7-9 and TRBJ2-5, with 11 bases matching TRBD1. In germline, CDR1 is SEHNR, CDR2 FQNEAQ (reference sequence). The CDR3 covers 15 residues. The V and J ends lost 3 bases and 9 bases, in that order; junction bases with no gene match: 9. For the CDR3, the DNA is TGTGCCAGCAGCTTGGGACAGGGGGAGCCCGAGGCCCAGTACTTC. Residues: CASSLGQGEPEAQYF.

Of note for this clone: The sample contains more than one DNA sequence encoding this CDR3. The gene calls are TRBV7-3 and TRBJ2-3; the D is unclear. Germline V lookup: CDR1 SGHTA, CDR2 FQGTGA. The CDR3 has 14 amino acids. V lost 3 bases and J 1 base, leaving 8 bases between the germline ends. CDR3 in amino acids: CASSFGTGTDTQYF. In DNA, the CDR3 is TGTGCCAGCAGCTTTGGCACGGGCACAGATACGCAGTATTTT.

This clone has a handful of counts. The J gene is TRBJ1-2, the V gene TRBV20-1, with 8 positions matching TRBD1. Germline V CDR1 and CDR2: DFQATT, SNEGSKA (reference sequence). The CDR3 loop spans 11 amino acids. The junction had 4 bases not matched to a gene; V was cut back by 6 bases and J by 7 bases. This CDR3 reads CSAGQGGGYTF. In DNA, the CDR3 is TGCAGTGCCGGACAGGGAGGTGGCTACACCTTC.

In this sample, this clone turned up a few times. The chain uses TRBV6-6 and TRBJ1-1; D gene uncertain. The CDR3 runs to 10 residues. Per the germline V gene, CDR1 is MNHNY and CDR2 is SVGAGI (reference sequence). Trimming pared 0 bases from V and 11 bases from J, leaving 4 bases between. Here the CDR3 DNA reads TGTGCCAGCAGTTACTCCGTGGCTTTCTTT. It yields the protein CASSYSVAFF.

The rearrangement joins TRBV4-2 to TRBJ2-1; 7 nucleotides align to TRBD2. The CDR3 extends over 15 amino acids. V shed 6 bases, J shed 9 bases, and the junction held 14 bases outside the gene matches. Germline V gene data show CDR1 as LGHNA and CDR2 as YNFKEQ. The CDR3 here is CASRALADRASEQFF. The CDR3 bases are TGTGCCAGCAGGGCTCTAGCGGATCGAGCTAGTGAGCAGTTCTTC.

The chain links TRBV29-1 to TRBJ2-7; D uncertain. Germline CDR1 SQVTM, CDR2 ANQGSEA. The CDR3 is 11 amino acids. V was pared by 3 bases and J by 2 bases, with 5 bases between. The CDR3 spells CSVEVAYEQYF. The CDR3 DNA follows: TGCAGCGTTGAGGTCGCCTACGAGCAGTACTTC.

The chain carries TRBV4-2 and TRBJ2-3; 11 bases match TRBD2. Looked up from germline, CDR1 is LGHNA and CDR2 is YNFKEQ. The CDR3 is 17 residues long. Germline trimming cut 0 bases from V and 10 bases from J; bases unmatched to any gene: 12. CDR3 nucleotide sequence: TGTGCCAGCAGCCAAGAACATGGACTAGCGGGTGAAGGAGCGCAGTATTTT. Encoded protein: CASSQEHGLAGEGAQYF.

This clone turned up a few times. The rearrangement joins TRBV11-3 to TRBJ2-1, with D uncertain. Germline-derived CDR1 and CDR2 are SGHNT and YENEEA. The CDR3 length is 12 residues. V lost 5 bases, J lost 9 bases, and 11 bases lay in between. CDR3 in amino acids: CASSPRFGEQFF. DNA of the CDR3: TGTGCCAGCAGCCCCCGTTTTGGTGAGCAGTTCTTC.

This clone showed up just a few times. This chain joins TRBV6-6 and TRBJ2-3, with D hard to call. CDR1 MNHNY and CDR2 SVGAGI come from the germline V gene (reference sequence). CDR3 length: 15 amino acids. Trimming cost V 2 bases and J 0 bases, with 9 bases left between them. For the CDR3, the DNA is TGTGCCAGCAGTTACCGGCTTTCTAGCACAGATACGCAGTATTTT. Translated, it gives CASSYRLSSTDTQYF.

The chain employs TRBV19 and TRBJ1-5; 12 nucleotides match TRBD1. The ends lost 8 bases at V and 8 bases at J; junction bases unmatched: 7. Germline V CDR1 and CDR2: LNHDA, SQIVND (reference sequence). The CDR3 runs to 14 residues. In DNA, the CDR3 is TGTGCCAGTTTAGGGGACAGGGGGCGGAAGCCCCAGCATTTT. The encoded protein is CASLGDRGRKPQHF.

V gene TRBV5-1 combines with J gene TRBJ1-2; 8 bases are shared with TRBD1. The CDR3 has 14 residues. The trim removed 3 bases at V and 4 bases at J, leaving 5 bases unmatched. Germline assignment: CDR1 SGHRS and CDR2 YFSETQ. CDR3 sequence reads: CASSYGGQGYGYTF. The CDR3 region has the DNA TGCGCCAGCAGCTACGGAGGACAGGGCTATGGCTACACCTTC.

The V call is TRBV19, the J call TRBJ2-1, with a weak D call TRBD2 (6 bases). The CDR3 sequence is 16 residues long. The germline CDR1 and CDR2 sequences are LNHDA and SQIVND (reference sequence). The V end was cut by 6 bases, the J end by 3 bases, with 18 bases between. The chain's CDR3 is CASRSPSAGFYNEQFF. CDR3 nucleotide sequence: TGTGCCAGTAGATCCCCGTCGGCGGGGTTCTACAATGAGCAGTTCTTC.

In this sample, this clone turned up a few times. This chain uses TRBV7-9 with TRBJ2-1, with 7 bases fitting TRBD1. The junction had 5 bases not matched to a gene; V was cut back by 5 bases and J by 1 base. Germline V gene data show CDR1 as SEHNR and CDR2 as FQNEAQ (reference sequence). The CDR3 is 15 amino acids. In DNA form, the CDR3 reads TGTGCCAGCAGCCTCAGGGGGAGTTCCTACAATGAGCAGTTCTTC. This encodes CASSLRGSSYNEQFF.

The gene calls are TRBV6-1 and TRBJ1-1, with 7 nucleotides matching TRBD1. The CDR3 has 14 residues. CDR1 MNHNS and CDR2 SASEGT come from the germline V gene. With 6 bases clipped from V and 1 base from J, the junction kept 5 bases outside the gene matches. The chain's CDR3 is CASRWDSENTEAFF. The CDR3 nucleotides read TGTGCCAGCAGATGGGACAGTGAGAACACTGAAGCTTTCTTT.

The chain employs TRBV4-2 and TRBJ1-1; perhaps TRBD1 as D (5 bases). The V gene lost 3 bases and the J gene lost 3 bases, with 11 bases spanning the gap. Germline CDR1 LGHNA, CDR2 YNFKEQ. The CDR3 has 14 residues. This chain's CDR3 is CASSHQGKDTEAFF. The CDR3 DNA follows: TGTGCCAGCAGCCATCAGGGTAAGGACACTGAAGCTTTCTTT.

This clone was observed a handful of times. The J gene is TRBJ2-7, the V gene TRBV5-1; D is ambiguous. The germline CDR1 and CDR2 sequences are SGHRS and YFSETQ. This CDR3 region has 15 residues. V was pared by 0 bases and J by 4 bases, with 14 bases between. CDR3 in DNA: TGCGCCAGCAGCTTGGCCGTGGGCAATTCTTACGAGCAGTACTTC. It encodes CASSLAVGNSYEQYF. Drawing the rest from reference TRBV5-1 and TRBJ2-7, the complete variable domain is KAGVTQTPRYLIKTRGQQVTLSCSPISGHRSVSWYQQTPGQGLQFLFEYFSETQRNKGNFPGRFSGRQFSNSRSEMNVSTLELGDSALYLCASSLAVGNSYEQYFGPGTRLTVT.

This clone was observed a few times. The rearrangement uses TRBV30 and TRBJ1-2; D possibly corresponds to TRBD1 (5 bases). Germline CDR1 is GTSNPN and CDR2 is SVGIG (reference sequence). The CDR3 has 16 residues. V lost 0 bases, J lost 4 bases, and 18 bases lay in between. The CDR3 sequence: CAWSVLAGNRGYGYTF. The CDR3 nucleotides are TGTGCCTGGAGTGTCCTGGCAGGGAATAGGGGCTATGGCTACACCTTC.

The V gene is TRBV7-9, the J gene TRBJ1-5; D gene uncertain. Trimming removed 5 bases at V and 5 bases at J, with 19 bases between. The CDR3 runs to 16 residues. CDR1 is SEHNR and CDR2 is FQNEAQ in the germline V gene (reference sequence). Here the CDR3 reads CASSLHRGPGDQPQHF. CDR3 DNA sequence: TGTGCCAGCAGCCTGCATCGCGGTCCCGGGGATCAGCCCCAGCATTTT.

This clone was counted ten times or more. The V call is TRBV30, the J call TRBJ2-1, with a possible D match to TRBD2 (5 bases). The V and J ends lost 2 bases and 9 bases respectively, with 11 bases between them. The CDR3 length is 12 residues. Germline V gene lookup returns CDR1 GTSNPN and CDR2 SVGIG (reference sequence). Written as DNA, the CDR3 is TGTGCCTGGAGTCTCCTTGGGAGTGAGCAGTTCTTC. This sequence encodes CAWSLLGSEQFF.